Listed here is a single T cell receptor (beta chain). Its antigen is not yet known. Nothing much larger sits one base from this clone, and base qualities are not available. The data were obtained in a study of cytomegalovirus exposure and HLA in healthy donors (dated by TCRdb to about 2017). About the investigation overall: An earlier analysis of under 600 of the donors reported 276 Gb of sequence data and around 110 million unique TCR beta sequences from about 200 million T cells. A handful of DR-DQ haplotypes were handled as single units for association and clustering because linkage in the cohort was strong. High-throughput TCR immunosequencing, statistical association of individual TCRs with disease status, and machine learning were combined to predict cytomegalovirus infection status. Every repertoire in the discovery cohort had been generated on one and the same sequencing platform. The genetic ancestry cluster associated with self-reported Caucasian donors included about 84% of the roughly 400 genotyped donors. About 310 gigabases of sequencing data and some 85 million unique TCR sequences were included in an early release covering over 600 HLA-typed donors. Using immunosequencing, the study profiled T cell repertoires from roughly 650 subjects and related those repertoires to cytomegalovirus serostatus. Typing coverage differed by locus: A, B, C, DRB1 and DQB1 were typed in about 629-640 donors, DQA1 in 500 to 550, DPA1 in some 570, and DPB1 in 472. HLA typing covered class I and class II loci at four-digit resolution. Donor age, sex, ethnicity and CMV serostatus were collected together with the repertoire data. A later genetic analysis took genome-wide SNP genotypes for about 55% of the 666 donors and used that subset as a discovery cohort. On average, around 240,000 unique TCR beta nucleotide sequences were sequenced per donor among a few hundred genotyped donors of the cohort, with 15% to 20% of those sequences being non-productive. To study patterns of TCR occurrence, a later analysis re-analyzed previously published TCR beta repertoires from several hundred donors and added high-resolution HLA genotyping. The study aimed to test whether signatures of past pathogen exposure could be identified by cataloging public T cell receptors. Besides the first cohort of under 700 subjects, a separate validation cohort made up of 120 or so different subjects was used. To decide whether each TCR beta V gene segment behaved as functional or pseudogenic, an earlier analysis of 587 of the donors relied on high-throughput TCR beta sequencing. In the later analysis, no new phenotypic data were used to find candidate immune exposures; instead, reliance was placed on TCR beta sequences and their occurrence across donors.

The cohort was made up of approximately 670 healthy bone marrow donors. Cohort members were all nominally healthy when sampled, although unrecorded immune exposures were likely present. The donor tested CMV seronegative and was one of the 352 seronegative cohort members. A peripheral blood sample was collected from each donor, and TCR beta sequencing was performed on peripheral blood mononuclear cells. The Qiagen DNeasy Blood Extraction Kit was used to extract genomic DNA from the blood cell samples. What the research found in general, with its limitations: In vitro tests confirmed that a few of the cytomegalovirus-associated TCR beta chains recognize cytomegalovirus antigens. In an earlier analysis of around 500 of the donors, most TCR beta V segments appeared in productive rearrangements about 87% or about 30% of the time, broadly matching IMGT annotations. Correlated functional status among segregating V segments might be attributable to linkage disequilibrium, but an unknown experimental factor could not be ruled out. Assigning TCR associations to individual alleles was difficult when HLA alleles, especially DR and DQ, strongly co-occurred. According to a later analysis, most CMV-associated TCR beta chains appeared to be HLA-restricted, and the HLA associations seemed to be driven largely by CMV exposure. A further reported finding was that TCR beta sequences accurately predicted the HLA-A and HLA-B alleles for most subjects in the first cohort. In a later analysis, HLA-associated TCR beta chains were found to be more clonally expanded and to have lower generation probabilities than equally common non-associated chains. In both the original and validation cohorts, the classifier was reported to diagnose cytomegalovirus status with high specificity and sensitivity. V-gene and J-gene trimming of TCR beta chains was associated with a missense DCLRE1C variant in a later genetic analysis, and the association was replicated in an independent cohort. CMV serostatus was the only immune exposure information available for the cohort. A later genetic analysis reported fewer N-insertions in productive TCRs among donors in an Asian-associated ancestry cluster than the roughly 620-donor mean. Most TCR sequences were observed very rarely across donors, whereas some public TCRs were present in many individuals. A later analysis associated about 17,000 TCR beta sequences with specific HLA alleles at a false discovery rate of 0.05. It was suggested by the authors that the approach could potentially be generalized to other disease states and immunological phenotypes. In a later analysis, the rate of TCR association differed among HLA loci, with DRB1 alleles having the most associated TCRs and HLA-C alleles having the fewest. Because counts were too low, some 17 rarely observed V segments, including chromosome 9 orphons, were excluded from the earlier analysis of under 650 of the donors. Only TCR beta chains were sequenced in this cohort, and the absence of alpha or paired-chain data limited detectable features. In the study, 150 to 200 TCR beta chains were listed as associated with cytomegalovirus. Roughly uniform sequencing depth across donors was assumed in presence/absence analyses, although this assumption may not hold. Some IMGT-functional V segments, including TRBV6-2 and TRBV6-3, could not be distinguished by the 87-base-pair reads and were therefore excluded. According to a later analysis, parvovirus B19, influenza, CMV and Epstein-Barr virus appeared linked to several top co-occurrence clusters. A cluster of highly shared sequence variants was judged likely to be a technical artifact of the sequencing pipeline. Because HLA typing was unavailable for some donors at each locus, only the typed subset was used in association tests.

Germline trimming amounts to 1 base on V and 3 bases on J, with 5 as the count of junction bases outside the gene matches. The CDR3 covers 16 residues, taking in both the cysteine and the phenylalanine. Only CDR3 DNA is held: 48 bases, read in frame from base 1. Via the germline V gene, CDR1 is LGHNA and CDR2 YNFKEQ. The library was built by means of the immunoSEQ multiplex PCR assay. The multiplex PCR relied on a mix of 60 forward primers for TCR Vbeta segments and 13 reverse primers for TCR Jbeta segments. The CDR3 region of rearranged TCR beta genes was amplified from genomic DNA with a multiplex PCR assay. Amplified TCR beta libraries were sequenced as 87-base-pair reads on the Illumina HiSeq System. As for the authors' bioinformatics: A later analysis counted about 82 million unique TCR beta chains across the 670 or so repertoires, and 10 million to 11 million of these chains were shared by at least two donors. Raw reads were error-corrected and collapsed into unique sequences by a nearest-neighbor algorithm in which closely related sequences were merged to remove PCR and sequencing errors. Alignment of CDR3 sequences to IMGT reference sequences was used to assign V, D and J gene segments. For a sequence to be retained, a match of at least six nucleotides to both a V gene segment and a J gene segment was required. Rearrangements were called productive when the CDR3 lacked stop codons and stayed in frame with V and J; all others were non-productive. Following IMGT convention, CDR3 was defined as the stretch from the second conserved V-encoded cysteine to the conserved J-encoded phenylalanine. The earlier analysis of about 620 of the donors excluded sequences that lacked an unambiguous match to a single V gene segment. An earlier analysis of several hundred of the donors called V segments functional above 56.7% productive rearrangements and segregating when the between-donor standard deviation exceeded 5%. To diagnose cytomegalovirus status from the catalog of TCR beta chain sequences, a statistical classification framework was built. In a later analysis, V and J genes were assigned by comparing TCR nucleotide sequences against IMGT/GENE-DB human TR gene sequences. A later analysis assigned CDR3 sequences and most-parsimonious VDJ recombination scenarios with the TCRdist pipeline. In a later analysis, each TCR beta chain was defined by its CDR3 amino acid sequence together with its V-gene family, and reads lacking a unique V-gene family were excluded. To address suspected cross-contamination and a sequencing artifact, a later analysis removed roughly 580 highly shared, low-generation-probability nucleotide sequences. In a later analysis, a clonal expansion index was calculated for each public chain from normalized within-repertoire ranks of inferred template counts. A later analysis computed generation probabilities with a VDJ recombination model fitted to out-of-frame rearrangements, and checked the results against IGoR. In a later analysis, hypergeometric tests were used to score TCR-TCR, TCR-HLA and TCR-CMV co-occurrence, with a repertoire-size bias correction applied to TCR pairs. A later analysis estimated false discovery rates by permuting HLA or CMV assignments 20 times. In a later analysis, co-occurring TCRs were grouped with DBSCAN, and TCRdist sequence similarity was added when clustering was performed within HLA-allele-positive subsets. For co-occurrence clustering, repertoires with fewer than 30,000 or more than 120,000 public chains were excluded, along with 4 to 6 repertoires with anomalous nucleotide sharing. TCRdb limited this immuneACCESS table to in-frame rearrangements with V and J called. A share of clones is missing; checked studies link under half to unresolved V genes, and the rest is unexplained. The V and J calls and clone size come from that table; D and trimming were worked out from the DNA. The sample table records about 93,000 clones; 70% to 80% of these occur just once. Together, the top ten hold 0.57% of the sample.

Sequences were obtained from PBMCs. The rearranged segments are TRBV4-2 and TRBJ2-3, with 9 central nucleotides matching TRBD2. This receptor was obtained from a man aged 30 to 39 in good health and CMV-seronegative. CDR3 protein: CASSQVGLAGTDTQYF. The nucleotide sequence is TGTGCCAGCAGCCAAGTTGGGCTAGCGGGGACAGATACGCAGTATTTT.